The 25 T cell receptor beta chains given below trace back to one sample, sequenced in a study of blood T cell repertoires in COVID-19. Assay: immunoSEQ multiplex PCR; the TCRdb copy retains only in-frame clones and omits some. This table holds 150,000 to 250,000 clones, around 95% found once. Input material: peripheral blood. These receptors originate from a man in his thirties or forties with COVID-19, enrolled during active disease.

The CDR3 nucleotides are TGTGCCAGCTCACAAGGACTAGAGGGGGAACGGTGGGGCCAAGAGACCCAGTACTTC. It yields the protein CASSQGLEGERWGQETQYF. J is TRBJ2-5 and V is TRBV18; possible D gene TRBD2, 7 bases. The CDR3 spans 19 residues. Trimming stripped 4 bases from V and 1 base from J, with 25 bases between. CDR1 is KGHSH and CDR2 is LQKENI in the germline V gene.

The V gene is TRBV5-4, the J gene TRBJ1-4, with 8 bases lining up with TRBD1. The CDR3 is 14 amino acids. Germline-derived CDR1 and CDR2 are SGHNT and YYREEE (reference sequence). The V and J ends lost 9 bases and 7 bases, in that order; junction bases with no gene match: 11. CDR3 amino acids: CATKYTGGGEKLFF. CDR3 nucleotide sequence: TGTGCCACCAAATACACAGGGGGTGGTGAAAAACTGTTTTTT.

The J gene is TRBJ1-1, the V gene TRBV15; D might be TRBD1 (6 bases). V gave up 5 bases and J gave up 0 bases, with 19 bases separating them. The germline V gene has CDR1 LNHNV and CDR2 YYDKDF (reference sequence). The CDR3 loop spans 17 amino acids. The DNA for the CDR3 is TGTGCCACCAGCGCTGAGCAGGGGAGGGGCATGAACACTGAAGCTTTCTTT. Protein sequence: CATSAEQGRGMNTEAFF.

CDR3 region: CASSRSGTGSTGELFF. Written as DNA, the CDR3 is TGCGCCAGCAGCAGGTCCGGGACAGGGTCCACCGGGGAGCTGTTTTTT. The chain joins TRBV5-1 to TRBJ2-2; TRBD1 agrees at 9 bases. V shed 4 bases, J shed 4 bases, and the junction held 8 bases outside the gene matches. The CDR3 totals 16 residues. Germline-derived CDR1 and CDR2 are SGHRS and YFSETQ.

V and J are TRBV6-5 and TRBJ2-7; 8 bases are shared with TRBD1. Losses at the gene ends were 5 bases for V and 0 bases for J; bases not matched to a gene: 6. CDR3 length: 15 residues. Germline assignment: CDR1 MNHEY and CDR2 SVGAGI. The CDR3, as DNA: TGTGCCAGCAGTACCCAACAGGGGGACTCCTACGAGCAGTACTTC. Amino acids: CASSTQQGDSYEQYF.

The chain links TRBV4-2 to TRBJ1-4; 7 bases are shared with TRBD1. This CDR3 spans 16 amino acids. The V segment lost 0 bases and the J segment 1 base; nucleotides outside the gene matches: 2. Looked up from germline, CDR1 is LGHNA and CDR2 is YNFKEQ. This chain's CDR3 is CASSQEPGGTNEKLFF. CDR3 DNA: TGTGCCAGCAGCCAAGAGCCAGGGGGAACTAATGAAAAACTGTTTTTT.

This rearrangement joins TRBV27 to TRBJ1-6, with D uncertain. V gave up 8 bases and J gave up 2 bases, with 10 bases separating them. Germline CDR1 and CDR2: MNHEY and SMNVEV (reference sequence). CDR3 length: 14 residues. The DNA for the CDR3 is TGTGCCAGCCGGCGGAAGCCCTATAATTCACCCCTCCACTTT. Amino acids: CASRRKPYNSPLHF.

The chain combines TRBV9 with TRBJ1-5; D possibly corresponds to TRBD1 (6 bases). Germline CDR1 reads SGDLS; CDR2 reads YYNGEE. Trimming removed 3 bases from V and 0 bases from J, with 10 bases in between. The CDR3 consists of 15 residues. CDR3 DNA: TGTGCCAGCAGCGAGGGGGACCTTAGCAATCAGCCCCAGCATTTT. Its protein is CASSEGDLSNQPQHF.

The chain employs TRBV6-1 and TRBJ1-1; D is unresolved. From germline, CDR1 is MNHNS and CDR2 SASEGT. Trimming took off 5 bases at V and 5 bases at J, with 15 bases between the two ends. This CDR3 comprises 14 residues. For the CDR3, the DNA is TGTGCCAGCAGTTCCCTGGGTGAGGGTACTGAAGCTTTCTTT. This translates into CASSSLGEGTEAFF.

The chain joins TRBV6-4 to TRBJ1-5; no definite D call. The CDR3 consists of 13 residues. Trimming took off 5 bases at V and 6 bases at J, with 11 bases between the two ends. Germline CDR1 and CDR2: MRHNA and SNTAGT. The CDR3, as DNA: TGTGCCAGCAGTACGGAGGTTTTTCAGCCCCAGCATTTT. Translating it yields CASSTEVFQPQHF.

V and J are TRBV5-5 and TRBJ2-7; D is unresolved. Germline assignment: CDR1 SGHKS and CDR2 YYEKEE (reference sequence). V lost 2 bases and J lost 12, with 21 bases in between. This CDR3 region has 14 residues. Here the CDR3 DNA reads TGTGCCAGCAGCTTAGCCCCAATTTTAGGCCAGGCGTACTTC. Translating it yields CASSLAPILGQAYF. The variable domain in full, with the rest retrieved from reference TRBV5-5 and TRBJ2-7, is DAGVTQSPTHLIKTRGQQVTLRCSPISGHKSVSWYQQVLGQGPQFIFQYYEKEERGRGNFPDRFSARQFPNYSSELNVNALLLGDSALYLCASSLAPILGQAYFGPGTRLTVT.

The CDR3 loop reads CASSVDSSGVYEQYF. Here the CDR3 DNA reads TGTGCCAGCAGCGTAGATTCGTCGGGGGTCTACGAGCAGTACTTC. The chain has TRBV9 and TRBJ2-7; a possible D gene is TRBD2 (6 bases). Deletions cut 0 bases from V and 3 bases from J, with 13 bases between. CDR1 and CDR2 (germline): SGDLS, YYNGEE. CDR3 length: 15 amino acids.

The genes are TRBV30 and TRBJ1-2, with a possible D match to TRBD1 (6 bases). This CDR3 is 13 amino acids long. Trimming stripped 0 bases from V and 5 bases from J, with 10 bases between. CDR1 is GTSNPN, CDR2 SVGIG, per germline (reference sequence). The CDR3 loop is CAWSVGHRYGYTF. CDR3 nucleotide sequence: TGTGCCTGGAGTGTGGGACACCGATATGGCTACACCTTC.

V is TRBV6-5 and J is TRBJ1-4, with D unclear. The V end was cut by 0 bases, the J end by 7 bases, with 15 bases between. The CDR3 is 16 residues long. Looked up from germline, CDR1 is MNHEY and CDR2 is SVGAGI. DNA for the CDR3: TGTGCCAGCAGTTACTCGCCGGCAGCGAGCTTTGAAAAACTGTTTTTT. It codes for CASSYSPAASFEKLFF.

V is TRBV19 and J is TRBJ1-5, with D maybe TRBD1 (6 bases). Trimming shortened V by 5 bases and J by 5 bases, and 10 bases separated the two germline ends. Per germline, CDR1 LNHDA and CDR2 SQIVND (reference sequence). The CDR3 is 13 residues long. The CDR3 nucleotides are TGTGCCAGTAGTCAACAGGGATATCAGCCCCAGCATTTT. Protein: CASSQQGYQPQHF.

The V gene is TRBV12-5, the J gene TRBJ1-1; 7 nucleotides align to TRBD1. The CDR3 is 15 amino acids. Trimming took 0 bases from V and 10 from J; bases not matched to a gene: 11. Germline-derived CDR1 and CDR2 are LGHNT and FRNRAP. CDR3: CASGLVRQGGVLAFF. CDR3 sequence (DNA): TGTGCTAGTGGTTTGGTACGTCAGGGGGGAGTTCTAGCTTTCTTT.

The rearrangement joins TRBV11-2 to TRBJ1-1; no clear D gene. This CDR3 has 13 residues. Germline CDR1 and CDR2: SGHAT and FQNNGV. Trimming cost V 3 bases and J 3 bases, with 8 bases left between them. The CDR3 DNA follows: TGTGCCAGCAGCTTCGGTGAGTACACTGAAGCTTTCTTT. It translates to CASSFGEYTEAFF.

The rearrangement links TRBV2 to TRBJ2-3; 11 bases map to TRBD2. Per germline, CDR1 SNHLY and CDR2 FYNNEI. V shed 1 base, J shed 6 bases, and the junction held 15 bases outside the gene matches. This CDR3 has 19 residues. The CDR3 reads CASSEDGGAGLAAGDTQYF. The DNA of the CDR3 is TGTGCCAGCAGTGAAGATGGCGGGGCGGGACTAGCGGCAGGGGATACGCAGTATTTT.

The V call is TRBV6-2 or TRBV6-3, the J call TRBJ1-2, with TRBD1 matching 7 bases. Trimming removed 6 bases from V and 4 bases from J; junction bases left unmatched: 8. Germline values: CDR1 MNHEY, CDR2 SVGEGT. The CDR3 has 14 residues. The DNA of the CDR3 is TGTGCCAGCAGCCCTGACAGGGCGGGCTATGGCTACACCTTC. The encoded protein is CASSPDRAGYGYTF.

This chain links TRBV5-4 with TRBJ1-2, with TRBD1 matching over 8 bases. The CDR3 runs 13 residues. Germline trimming cut 7 bases from V and 3 bases from J; bases unmatched to any gene: 5. The germline V gene encodes CDR1 SGHNT and CDR2 YYREEE (reference sequence). CDR3 in amino acids: CASGQGQDYGYTF. The DNA for the CDR3 is TGTGCCAGCGGACAGGGACAGGACTATGGCTACACCTTC.

This chain links TRBV5-4 with TRBJ1-2, with D perhaps TRBD1 (5 bases). This CDR3 comprises 18 residues. Trimming cost V 2 bases and J 4 bases, with 24 bases left between them. Germline V gives CDR1 SGHNT, CDR2 YYREEE (reference sequence). The CDR3 nucleotides are TGTGCCAGCAGCTTCCAGGAGCGGGGGAGGCCTCTTACCTATGGCTACACCTTC. It yields the protein CASSFQERGRPLTYGYTF.

Points on this clone: Other DNA sequences of this sample code for an identical CDR3. This rearrangement joins TRBV5-5 to TRBJ2-7, with D uncertain. The CDR3 consists of 15 residues. V shed 0 bases and J shed 2 bases, with 12 bases lying between them. The germline gives CDR1 SGHKS, CDR2 YYEKEE (reference sequence). CDR3 in DNA: TGTGCCAGCAGCTTGGGGGCAGGTGTAACCTACGAGCAGTACTTC. Translating gives CASSLGAGVTYEQYF. The entire variable domain, with the rest obtained from reference TRBV5-5 and TRBJ2-7, is as follows: DAGVTQSPTHLIKTRGQQVTLRCSPISGHKSVSWYQQVLGQGPQFIFQYYEKEERGRGNFPDRFSARQFPNYSSELNVNALLLGDSALYLCASSLGAGVTYEQYFGPGTRLTVT.

CDR3 sequence: CASRGTSIETQYF. In DNA form, the CDR3 reads TGCGCCAGCAGAGGGACTAGCATTGAGACCCAGTACTTC. The chain joins TRBV5-1 to TRBJ2-5; 9 bases align to TRBD2. The J segment lost 5 bases and the V segment lost 5 bases, leaving 4 bases of the junction unmatched. Looked up from germline, CDR1 is SGHRS and CDR2 is YFSETQ. CDR3 length: 13 residues.

The chain uses TRBV19 and TRBJ2-2; maybe TRBD2 (7 bases). Germline CDR1 reads LNHDA; CDR2 reads SQIVND (reference sequence). Between the trimmed V and J ends, which lost 4 bases and 7 bases, there was a span of 16 bases. This CDR3 is built from 15 residues. This CDR3 is CASSNPGGRHGELFF. DNA for the CDR3: TGTGCCAGTAGTAATCCCGGGGGGCGTCACGGGGAGCTGTTTTTT. Full variable domain (remainder filled in from reference TRBV19 and TRBJ2-2): DGGITQSPKYLFRKEGQNVTLSCEQNLNHDAMYWYRQDPGQGLRLIYYSQIVNDFQKGDIAEGYSVSREKKESFPLTVTSAQKNPTAFYLCASSNPGGRHGELFFGEGSRLTVL.

The chain links TRBV4-1 to TRBJ1-2; TRBD1 might be the D (5 bases). CDR3 length: 15 residues. Germline V gene data show CDR1 as MGHRA and CDR2 as YSYEKL. Deletions cut 0 bases from V and 1 base from J, with 9 bases between. The CDR3 sequence: CASSQDPQGNYGYTF. CDR3 nucleotide sequence: TGCGCCAGCAGCCAAGATCCCCAGGGTAACTATGGCTACACCTTC.